The entry that follows covers one TCR beta chain sequence. Its antigen is undetermined. The CDR3 totals 12 residues. The V and J ends lost 1 base and 3 bases respectively, with 4 bases between them. Per germline, CDR1 SGHTA and CDR2 FQGNSA. Using immunoSEQ multiplex PCR, the repertoire was profiled, and TCRdb retains in-frame clones only, with some absent. The sample gives 100,000 to 150,000 clones, more than 70% of which show up once; 1.7% is in the top ten. The data were obtained in a study of T cells in localized non-small cell lung cancer. General study results and limits: Heterogeneity remains possible because sequencing was limited to only one tumor region.

J is TRBJ2-7 and V is TRBV7-2; D gene unclear. This sequence originates from a female donor older than 55 with stage I lung adenocarcinoma. Sequenced material: peripheral blood, taken before any cancer treatment. The CDR3 bases are TGTGCCAGCAGCTTAGGGAGCTACGAGCAGTACTTC. Protein product: CASSLGSYEQYF.